Below are 3 T cell receptor beta chains sequenced from a single sample in a study of blood T cell repertoires in COVID-19. Sequencing was performed with immunoSEQ multiplex PCR; in TCRdb, only in-frame clones are kept and a portion is missing. The sample has about 250,000 clones, 83% seen once; the top ten hold roughly 5.5%. Sequencing was done on a sample of peripheral blood. These receptor sequences come from a human donor in a cohort sampled during active COVID-19.

This chain uses TRBV11-2 with TRBJ1-1; D is uncertain. Germline CDR1 SGHAT, CDR2 FQNNGV. The CDR3 extends over 12 amino acids. V lost 0 bases to trimming and J lost 8 bases, with 7 bases between them. The CDR3 protein is CASSLDRGEAFF. As DNA, the CDR3 is TGTGCCAGCAGCTTAGATAGAGGGGAAGCTTTCTTT.

This clone was observed a few times. J is TRBJ2-1 and V is TRBV19; TRBD2 might be the D (6 bases). CDR3 length: 15 amino acids. The germline V gene has CDR1 LNHDA and CDR2 SQIVND (reference sequence). V shed 3 bases and J shed 0 bases, with 9 bases lying between them. The DNA for the CDR3 is TGTGCCAGTAGTATTAGACTAGACTCCTACAATGAGCAGTTCTTC. It is translated as CASSIRLDSYNEQFF.

The V call is TRBV19, the J call TRBJ2-3; 9 bases map to TRBD2. There are 17 residues in the CDR3. The V segment lost 5 bases and the J segment 0 bases; nucleotides outside the gene matches: 9. The germline V gene encodes CDR1 LNHDA and CDR2 SQIVND (reference sequence). The CDR3 loop reads CASSPTRLAGSTDTQYF. The CDR3 DNA follows: TGTGCCAGTAGTCCCACTCGGCTAGCGGGGAGCACAGATACGCAGTATTTT.